These T cell receptor beta chains were read from a single sample in a study of T cells in Graves' hyperthyroidism and ophthalmopathy. TCRdb re-called the multiplex PCR reads through MiXCR, storing one row per CDR3 protein. The sample lists nearly 600,000 distinct CDR3 sequences; approximately 15% were seen once. Sequenced input: blood. These receptors were taken from a woman aged 30 to 39 with Graves' hyperthyroidism that later progressed to Graves' ophthalmopathy. CDR3s include the opening cysteine and the closing phenylalanine or tryptophan. The D gene is left open where the match is weak. Rows may omit the clone size; those that give it use once, few, many or a size class.

v_call	cdr3_length	clone_size	d_call	j_call	cdr3_aa	cdr3_nt
TRBV12-3/TRBV12-4	15	many	-	TRBJ2-2	CASSLGSSNTGELFF	TGTGCCAGCAGTTTAGGCTCCTCGAACACCGGGGAGCTGTTTTTT
TRBV27	15	-	-	TRBJ1-6	CASSSTGFYNSPLHF	TGTGCCAGCAGTTCAACCGGGTTCTATAATTCACCCCTCCACTTT
TRBV3-1	18	many	-	TRBJ2-7	CASSPAIGTAGAGDEQYF	TGTGCCAGCAGCCCAGCAATCGGGACCGCAGGGGCGGGCGACGAGCAGTACTTC
TRBV27	14	-	-	TRBJ1-5	CASSWGRGGQPQHF	TGTGCCAGCAGTTGGGGACGGGGGGGGCAGCCCCAGCATTTT
TRBV19	16	few	-	TRBJ1-6	CASSIARPTGNSPLHF	TGTGCCAGTAGTATAGCCCGACCCACCGGTAATTCACCCCTCCACTTT
TRBV30	13	many	-	TRBJ2-7	CAWSAIQRGEQYF	TGTGCCTGGAGTGCCATACAACGGGGCGAGCAGTACTTC
TRBV5-1	14	many	-	TRBJ1-5	CANSFTQGSQPQHF	TGCGCCAACAGTTTTACTCAGGGTTCTCAGCCCCAGCATTTT
TRBV10-2	15	many	TRBD2	TRBJ2-7	CASYNLAGISYEQYF	TGCGCCAGCTACAACCTAGCGGGAATTTCCTACGAGCAGTACTTC
TRBV29-1	14	many	-	TRBJ1-2	CSGQGTDGNYGYTF	TGCAGCGGGCAAGGGACTGACGGAAACTATGGCTACACCTTC
TRBV30	14	-	-	TRBJ1-2	CAWTGPTSNYCYTF	TGTGCCTGGACAGGCCCTACATCTAACTATTGCTACACCTTC
TRBV6-6	14	few	-	TRBJ1-1	CASSYSMAGPEAFF	TGTGCCAGCAGTTACTCGATGGCGGGGCCTGAAGCTTTCTTT
TRBV4-1	17	many	-	TRBJ2-5	CASSSPPTATSQETQYF	TGCGCCAGCAGCTCCCCCCCGACAGCTACGTCCCAAGAGACCCAGTACTTC
TRBV20-1	17	many	TRBD1	TRBJ1-1	CSAREIKLGQPNTEAFF	TGCAGTGCTAGAGAGATAAAACTGGGACAGCCGAACACTGAAGCTTTCTTT
TRBV6-2/TRBV6-3	16	many	-	TRBJ1-1	CASSYSRGGPNTEAFF	TGTGCCAGCAGTTACTCGAGAGGAGGCCCGAACACTGAAGCTTTCTTT
TRBV27	14	many	-	TRBJ1-6	CASTTGPYNSPLHF	TGTGCCAGCACGACGGGCCCCTATAATTCACCCCTCCACTTT
TRBV12-3/TRBV12-4	14	many	-	TRBJ2-5	CASSLEGGWETQYF	TGTGCCAGCAGTTTAGAAGGCGGGTGGGAGACCCAGTACTTC
TRBV7-9	14	few	-	TRBJ1-2	CASSFPDIDYGYTF	TGTGCCAGCAGCTTCCCGGACATCGACTATGGCTACACCTTC
TRBV3-1	14	-	-	TRBJ1-3	CASTTGTVGNTIYF	TGTGCCAGCACCACCGGGACCGTGGGAAACACCATATATTTT
TRBV28	15	many	TRBD2	TRBJ2-7	CASSSPQGGPYEQYF	TGTGCCAGCAGTTCCCCCCAGGGAGGGCCCTACGAGCAGTACTTC
TRBV10-3	13	-	TRBD1	TRBJ2-7	CAISLGQVYEQYF	TGTGCCATCAGCCTGGGACAGGTTTACGAGCAGTACTTC
TRBV27	15	many	TRBD2	TRBJ2-1	CASSWTSGGGNEQFF	TGTGCCAGCAGTTGGACTAGCGGAGGGGGCAATGAGCAGTTCTTC
TRBV2	16	many	TRBD1	TRBJ1-6	CASSEDRSSYNSPLHF	TGTGCCAGCAGTGAGGACAGGAGCTCCTATAATTCACCCCTCCACTTT
TRBV11-3	15	many	-	TRBJ1-6	CASSPRRGYDSPLHF	TGTGCCAGCAGCCCACGACGGGGTTATGATTCACCCCTCCACTTT
TRBV19	15	many	-	TRBJ1-1	CASSIDRTGHTEAFF	TGTGCCAGTAGTATAGATCGCACTGGGCACACTGAAGCTTTCTTT
TRBV28	17	many	TRBD2	TRBJ2-5	CASSFPTGLADQETQYF	TGTGCCAGCAGTTTTCCGACGGGACTAGCGGACCAAGAGACCCAGTACTTC
TRBV28	16	many	TRBD2	TRBJ2-7	CASSSNWGGEGYEQYF	TGTGCCAGCAGTTCGAACTGGGGGGGAGAGGGCTACGAGCAGTACTTC
TRBV12-5	16	many	-	TRBJ1-5	CASGRPWGGRNQPQHF	TGTGCTAGTGGCCGGCCCTGGGGGGGGCGGAATCAGCCCCAGCATTTT
TRBV6-1	15	few	-	TRBJ2-1	CASTPGDGPYNEQFF	TGTGCCAGCACCCCGGGAGACGGCCCCTACAATGAGCAGTTCTTC
TRBV19	14	-	-	TRBJ1-2	CASSQLQGRDGYTF	TGTGCCAGTAGCCAACTCCAGGGGCGAGATGGCTACACCTTC
TRBV27	15	few	TRBD1	TRBJ2-4	CASSNPGTGTNIQYF	TGTGCCAGCAGTAACCCCGGGACAGGGACAAACATTCAGTACTTC
TRBV19	16	-	TRBD1	TRBJ1-5	CASRSPDGTGYQPQHF	TGTGCCAGTAGGAGCCCCGACGGGACAGGGTATCAGCCCCAGCATTTT
TRBV5-1	14	many	TRBD1	TRBJ2-5	CASSSLGQQETQYF	TGCGCCAGCAGCTCCTTGGGACAGCAAGAGACCCAGTACTTC
TRBV6-1	15	many	-	TRBJ1-2	CASRTTTATNYGYTF	TGTGCCAGCAGGACGACGACTGCTACTAACTATGGCTACACCTTC
TRBV3-1	16	many	TRBD2	TRBJ2-3	CASSQGLRAGQDTQYF	TGTGCCAGCAGCCAAGGTTTGCGAGCGGGGCAAGATACGCAGTATTTT
TRBV27	16	many	-	TRBJ1-1	CASSLNDLIRNTEAFF	TGTGCCAGCAGTTTAAATGATCTAATTAGGAACACTGAAGCTTTCTTT
TRBV20-1	15	-	TRBD2	TRBJ2-1	CSARTGLAADNEQFF	TGCAGTGCTAGGACGGGACTAGCGGCAGACAATGAGCAGTTCTTC
TRBV6-2/TRBV6-3	15	many	-	TRBJ2-7	CASSQGLTLPYEQYF	TGTGCCAGCAGCCAGGGGCTTACTTTACCCTACGAGCAGTACTTC
TRBV6-1	14	many	-	TRBJ1-4	CASSEARENEKLFF	TGTGCCAGCAGTGAAGCCAGGGAGAATGAAAAACTGTTTTTT
TRBV3-1	14	few	TRBD1	TRBJ2-5	CASSQTGGVETQYF	TGTGCCAGCAGCCAAACAGGGGGAGTAGAGACCCAGTACTTC
TRBV3-1	15	-	-	TRBJ2-7	CASSQEASAIFEQYF	TGTGCCAGCAGCCAAGAGGCTAGCGCGATCTTCGAGCAGTACTTC
TRBV29-1	13	few	-	TRBJ2-3	CSVDVQGTDTQYF	TGCAGCGTTGACGTTCAGGGCACAGATACGCAGTATTTT
TRBV3-1	16	many	-	TRBJ1-1	CASSHLFARGSTEAFF	TGTGCCAGCAGCCACCTCTTTGCCAGGGGATCCACTGAAGCTTTCTTT
TRBV7-3	19	-	TRBD1	TRBJ2-5	CASSFPFLPGQGAPKTQYF	TGTGCCAGCAGTTTCCCATTCTTACCGGGACAGGGGGCGCCTAAGACCCAGTACTTC
TRBV5-5	13	many	-	TRBJ1-1	CASSLTHLPEAFF	TGTGCCAGCAGCTTGACTCACCTGCCTGAAGCTTTCTTT
TRBV19	20	-	-	TRBJ1-5	CASSIVNTRYTSRRNQPQHF	TGTGCCAGTAGTATAGTTAACACCCGTTACACTTCTCGACGCAATCAGCCCCAGCATTTT
TRBV20-1	14	many	TRBD2	TRBJ2-7	CSAPGAGETYEQYF	TGCAGTGCTCCCGGAGCGGGAGAGACCTACGAGCAGTACTTC
TRBV28	12	-	-	TRBJ2-4	CASSFDRNIQYF	TGTGCCAGCAGTTTTGACAGAAACATTCAGTACTTC
TRBV11-2	14	once	TRBD1	TRBJ1-4	CASSQTGQFEKLFF	TGTGCCAGCAGCCAGACAGGGCAGTTTGAAAAACTGTTTTTT
TRBV5-1	13	many	-	TRBJ1-1	CASSLWGNTEAFF	TGTGCCAGCAGTTTATGGGGGAACACTGAAGCTTTCTTT
TRBV25-1	15	-	-	TRBJ1-1	CASTGSSTANTEAFF	TGTGCCAGCACCGGATCGTCCACAGCAAACACTGAAGCTTTCTTT